The next 26 T cell receptor beta chains were all read from a single sample in a study of blood T cell repertoires in COVID-19. Assay: immunoSEQ multiplex PCR; the TCRdb copy retains only in-frame clones and omits some. The sample has about 260,000 clones, 75% to 90% seen once. Sequencing input: peripheral blood. The receptor source for this set is a woman between 35 and 50 years old with acute or convalescent COVID-19.

The chain employs TRBV27 and TRBJ1-5; 7 bases are shared with TRBD1. Germline values: CDR1 MNHEY, CDR2 SMNVEV (reference sequence). This CDR3 has 16 residues. The J segment lost 1 base and the V segment lost 5 bases, leaving 8 bases of the junction unmatched. Here the CDR3 DNA reads TGTGCCAGCAGTCATAACAGGGGAGGAAGCAATCAGCCCCAGCATTTT. This gives the protein CASSHNRGGSNQPQHF.

The rearrangement joins TRBV5-6 to TRBJ1-4, with 7 positions matching TRBD1. The CDR3 length is 17 residues. V was clipped by 4 bases and J by 6 bases; unmatched bases: 15. Germline V gene data show CDR1 as SGHDT and CDR2 as YYEEEE. CDR3 region: CASSPPRDTGEDEKLFF. The CDR3, as DNA: TGTGCCAGCAGCCCCCCAAGAGACACAGGGGAGGATGAAAAACTGTTTTTT. Drawing the rest from reference TRBV5-6 and TRBJ1-4, the complete variable domain is DAGVTQSPTHLIKTRGQQVTLRCSPKSGHDTVSWYQQALGQGPQFIFQYYEEEERQRGNFPDRFSGHQFPNYSSELNVNALLLGDSALYLCASSPPRDTGEDEKLFFGSGTQLSVL.

The rearrangement links TRBV19 to TRBJ2-1; TRBD1 matches at 8 bases. Unmatched junction bases numbered 6, after V lost 3 bases and J lost 8 bases. Germline-derived CDR1 and CDR2 are LNHDA and SQIVND (reference sequence). The CDR3 has 14 amino acids. The CDR3 is CASSIDRGYDEQFF. The CDR3 region has the DNA TGTGCCAGTAGTATCGACAGGGGATATGATGAGCAGTTCTTC.

The chain couples TRBV5-6 to TRBJ1-2; D not resolved. Germline assignment: CDR1 SGHDT and CDR2 YYEEEE. The CDR3 runs 14 residues. Trimming shortened V by 5 bases and J by 4 bases, and 15 bases separated the two germline ends. CDR3 in amino acids: CASRSQALPYGYTF. In DNA form, the CDR3 reads TGTGCCAGCAGGAGTCAGGCTCTCCCCTATGGCTACACCTTC.

The V and J genes are TRBV10-2 and TRBJ2-7; 7 bases agree with TRBD2. The CDR3 totals 14 residues. Germline CDR1 WSHSY, CDR2 SAAADI. J was trimmed by 2 bases and V by 8 bases; bases with no gene match: 9. The CDR3 spells CASSHPSGTYEQYV. The CDR3 DNA reads as TGCGCCAGCTCCCACCCTAGCGGCACCTACGAGCAGTACGTC.

The table lists this clone with a count of one. V gene TRBV5-1 combines with J gene TRBJ1-4; 7 bases align to TRBD1. CDR3 length: 13 residues. The germline gives CDR1 SGHRS, CDR2 YFSETQ. The trim removed 4 bases at V and 6 bases at J, leaving 3 bases unmatched. The CDR3 nucleotides read TGCGCCAGCAGCCCAACAGGGGATGAAAAACTGTTTTTT. As protein: CASSPTGDEKLFF.

Relative to its sample, this clone is medium-sized. The chain couples TRBV7-9 to TRBJ2-3; D possibly corresponds to TRBD1 (5 bases). V was trimmed by 1 base and J by 3 bases, leaving 8 bases between them. The CDR3 is 14 amino acids. Germline lookup yields CDR1 SEHNR and CDR2 FQNEAQ (reference sequence). For the CDR3, the DNA is TGTGCCAGCAGCTTAGATCAGGGAACAGATACGCAGTATTTT. Residues: CASSLDQGTDTQYF.

This sequence joins TRBV7-3 and TRBJ1-6; tentatively, D is TRBD1 (6 bases). The V end lost 2 bases, the J end lost 7 bases, and 9 bases lay between the germline ends. The germline V gene encodes CDR1 SGHTA and CDR2 FQGTGA. CDR3 length: 14 amino acids. In DNA form, the CDR3 reads TGTGCCAGCAGCTTACAGGGGACAAATTCACCCCTCCACTTT. Its protein product is CASSLQGTNSPLHF.

The V gene is TRBV24-1, the J gene TRBJ2-1; no clear D gene. In germline, CDR1 is KGHDR, CDR2 SFDVKD. The CDR3 loop spans 13 amino acids. V lost 7 bases to trimming and J lost 6 bases, with 12 bases between them. The CDR3 spells CATSDTVSNEQFF. Written as DNA, the CDR3 is TGTGCCACCAGCGACACGGTGAGCAATGAGCAGTTCTTC.

This rearrangement joins TRBV4-1 to TRBJ1-5, with unresolved D. The CDR3 contains 14 residues. With 1 base removed from V and 5 bases from J, the gap between germline ends came to 9 bases. CDR1 MGHRA and CDR2 YSYEKL come from the germline V gene. The CDR3 DNA follows: TGCGCCAGCAGCCAAGTTCTCGGGGATCAGCCCCAGCATTTT. This sequence encodes CASSQVLGDQPQHF.

This sequence joins TRBV2 and TRBJ2-1; 11 bases agree with TRBD2. With 4 bases clipped from V and 9 bases from J, the junction kept 11 bases outside the gene matches. The CDR3 contains 16 residues. Germline V gene lookup returns CDR1 SNHLY and CDR2 FYNNEI. CDR3 region: CASSAVAGGLSGEQFF. The CDR3, as DNA: TGTGCCAGCAGTGCTGTAGCGGGGGGGCTTAGTGGTGAGCAGTTCTTC.

This chain joins TRBV7-6 and TRBJ2-5, with 9 bases lining up with TRBD2. Trimming removed 4 bases from V and 2 bases from J; junction bases left unmatched: 5. The CDR3 extends over 15 amino acids. CDR1 SGHVS and CDR2 FNYEAQ come from the germline V gene. The CDR3: CASSYSGGFQETQYF. CDR3 sequence (DNA): TGTGCCAGCAGCTATAGCGGGGGTTTTCAAGAGACCCAGTACTTC.

The chain links TRBV9 to TRBJ2-2; unclear D gene. This CDR3 contains 13 residues. V dropped 3 bases and J dropped 6 bases, with 9 bases sitting between them. In germline, CDR1 is SGDLS, CDR2 YYNGEE. CDR3: CASSAPLSGELFF. The CDR3 DNA is TGTGCCAGCAGCGCCCCCCTTTCCGGGGAGCTGTTTTTT.

This clone was picked up a small number of times. This chain links TRBV10-1 with TRBJ2-5; 7 nucleotides agree with TRBD1. This CDR3 has 18 residues. In germline, CDR1 is WNHNN, CDR2 SYGVQD (reference sequence). Germline trimming cut 2 bases from V and 5 bases from J; bases unmatched to any gene: 17. The CDR3 here is CASSEEGGVQGSRETQYF. Here the CDR3 DNA reads TGCGCCAGCAGTGAGGAAGGTGGGGTACAGGGGTCAAGGGAGACCCAGTACTTC.

The V and J genes are TRBV5-6 and TRBJ1-4; unclear D gene. The CDR3 length is 16 residues. V was pared by 0 bases and J by 0 bases, with 9 bases between. Germline CDR1 is SGHDT and CDR2 is YYEEEE. CDR3 DNA sequence: TGTGCCAGCAGCTTGGCGGGATTTGCAACTAATGAAAAACTGTTTTTT. As protein: CASSLAGFATNEKLFF.

The chain carries TRBV6-2 or TRBV6-3 and TRBJ1-2; a weak D match, TRBD1 (5 bases). CDR1 and CDR2 from the germline V gene are MNHEY and SVGEGT. The CDR3 contains 14 residues. Trimming shortened V by 0 bases and J by 6 bases, and 11 bases separated the two germline ends. CDR3 protein: CASSYSRGSHGYTF. The CDR3 bases are TGTGCCAGCAGTTACTCCCGGGGGAGCCATGGCTACACCTTC.

V is TRBV2 and J is TRBJ1-4; D gene unclear. This CDR3 has 14 residues. V lost 8 bases and J lost 8, with 18 bases in between. Germline lookup yields CDR1 SNHLY and CDR2 FYNNEI. For the CDR3, the DNA is TGTGCCAGCTCGCGGAGGGTTTTCGGGGAAAAACTGTTTTTT. Encoded protein: CASSRRVFGEKLFF.

This chain links TRBV7-9 with TRBJ1-2; the D is unclear. Germline assignment: CDR1 SEHNR and CDR2 FQNEAQ (reference sequence). V lost 0 bases to trimming and J lost 4 bases, with 12 bases between them. The CDR3 is 15 amino acids. The CDR3 DNA sequence: TGTGCCAGCAGCTTAGCCACCAGCGGCTCCTATGGCTACACCTTC. Translation: CASSLATSGSYGYTF.

The V gene is TRBV6-4, the J gene TRBJ1-2; unclear D gene. The germline CDR1 and CDR2 sequences are MRHNA and SNTAGT. There are 14 residues in the CDR3. Trimming removed 2 bases from V and 4 bases from J, with 11 bases in between. The CDR3 sequence: CASSDGRGIYGYTF. The CDR3 DNA is TGTGCCAGCAGTGACGGGCGGGGTATCTATGGCTACACCTTC.

The chain has TRBV2 and TRBJ1-2, with TRBD1 matching 8 bases. V shed 7 bases and J 7 bases; nucleotides not matched to a gene: 14. This CDR3 is built from 15 residues. CDR1 and CDR2 from the germline V gene are SNHLY and FYNNEI. CDR3 DNA sequence: TGTGCCAGCACCTCCGACAGGGGCGCCAGGGGTGGCTACACCTTC. Amino acid sequence: CASTSDRGARGGYTF.

This sequence joins TRBV29-1 and TRBJ1-2; 10 bases align to TRBD1. In germline, CDR1 is SQVTM, CDR2 ANQGSEA. J gave up 6 bases and V 7 bases, and 5 bases lay outside the gene matches. The CDR3 covers 12 residues. The CDR3 is CSAPGQGNGYTF. For the CDR3, the DNA is TGCAGCGCTCCGGGACAGGGGAATGGCTACACCTTC.

The chain recombines TRBV5-1 with TRBJ1-4, with 7 nucleotides matching TRBD1. The CDR3 covers 16 residues. Germline CDR1 reads SGHRS; CDR2 reads YFSETQ. V dropped 3 bases and J dropped 3; count of bases not matched to a gene: 8. The CDR3 DNA reads TGCGCCAGCAGCTCGGGAGATCAGGGGGCTAATGAAAAACTGTTTTTT. This codes for CASSSGDQGANEKLFF. Complete variable domain (other parts from reference TRBV5-1 and TRBJ1-4): KAGVTQTPRYLIKTRGQQVTLSCSPISGHRSVSWYQQTPGQGLQFLFEYFSETQRNKGNFPGRFSGRQFSNSRSEMNVSTLELGDSALYLCASSSGDQGANEKLFFGSGTQLSVL.

This chain links TRBV19 with TRBJ1-1, with D perhaps TRBD1 (5 bases). CDR1 is LNHDA and CDR2 is SQIVND in the germline V gene (reference sequence). V lost 5 bases and J lost 2, with 15 bases in between. The CDR3 totals 15 residues. CDR3 amino acids: CASSPLRDFNTEAFF. Written as DNA, the CDR3 is TGTGCCAGTAGTCCACTCCGGGACTTTAACACTGAAGCTTTCTTT.

The J gene is TRBJ1-2, the V gene TRBV5-4; no clear D. The V gene's germline CDR1 is SGHNT and CDR2 YYREEE (reference sequence). The CDR3 contains 12 residues. Trimming shortened V by 0 bases and J by 4 bases, and 4 bases separated the two germline ends. The CDR3 sequence: CASSLDIYGYTF. The DNA for the CDR3 is TGTGCCAGCAGCTTGGACATCTATGGCTACACCTTC.

The rearrangement joins TRBV5-1 to TRBJ1-5; TRBD1 matches 8 bases. The CDR3 is 15 residues long. The V gene's germline CDR1 is SGHRS and CDR2 YFSETQ. V trimming: 5 bases; J trimming: 7 bases; junction bases outside the gene matches: 11. CDR3 sequence (DNA): TGCGCCAGCAGACTAGGGACAGGAATAAGCCAGCCCCAGCATTTT. It encodes CASRLGTGISQPQHF.

This clone has a single count. The rearrangement joins TRBV5-4 to TRBJ1-2; D ambiguous. This CDR3 is built from 13 residues. The ends were cut back, 0 bases at V and 8 bases at J, with 11 bases in the middle. Per germline, CDR1 SGHNT and CDR2 YYREEE (reference sequence). Here the CDR3 DNA reads TGTGCCAGCAGCTTGGGATTTCCGGAGGGCTACACCTTC. This encodes CASSLGFPEGYTF.